This TCR beta chain was sequenced during a study of brain T cells in children with intractable seizures. After removal of 3 bases from V and 13 bases from J, the junction contained 15 bases not matched to a gene. CDR1 and CDR2 (germline): LNHDA, SQIVND (reference sequence). CDR3 length: 16 residues. Time point in this sample: blood from clinic visit 5 months post-surgery; TSC patient then seizure free. Only cases whose brain tissue showed the highest T cell transcript signatures were sequenced. Patients received at least one anti-epileptic drug before surgery. The data were produced by immunoSEQ multiplex PCR, yet TCRdb's version contains in-frame clones alone and is incomplete. The table has about 340,000 clones, over 90% seen once.

Material: peripheral blood, obtained 4 to 5 months after surgery. This TCR was sampled from a boy in the first two years of life with tuberous sclerosis and intractable seizures. The chain uses TRBV19 and TRBJ2-1; TRBD1 agrees at 10 bases. CDR3 amino acids: CASSIGSGTGVDLQFF. The CDR3 DNA reads TGTGCCAGTAGTATCGGAAGCGGGACAGGGGTTGACCTTCAGTTCTTC.